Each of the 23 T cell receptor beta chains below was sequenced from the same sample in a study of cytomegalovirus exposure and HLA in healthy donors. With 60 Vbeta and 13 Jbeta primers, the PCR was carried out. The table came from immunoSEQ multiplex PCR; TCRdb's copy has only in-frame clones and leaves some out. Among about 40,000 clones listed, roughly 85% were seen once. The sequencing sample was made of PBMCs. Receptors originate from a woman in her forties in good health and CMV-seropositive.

The CDR3 loop reads CSAGGTDGYTF. The CDR3, as DNA: TGCAGTGCCGGAGGGACAGATGGCTACACCTTC. The rearrangement links TRBV20-1 to TRBJ1-2; 7 nucleotides line up with TRBD1. J gave up 6 bases and V 6 bases, and 4 bases lay outside the gene matches. The CDR3 contains 11 residues. The germline CDR1 and CDR2 sequences are DFQATT and SNEGSKA (reference sequence).

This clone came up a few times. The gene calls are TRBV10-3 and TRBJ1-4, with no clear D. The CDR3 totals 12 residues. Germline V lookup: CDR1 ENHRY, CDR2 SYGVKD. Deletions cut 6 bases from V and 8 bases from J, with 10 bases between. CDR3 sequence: CAISPQQEKLFF. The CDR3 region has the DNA TGTGCCATCAGCCCACAACAAGAAAAACTGTTTTTT.

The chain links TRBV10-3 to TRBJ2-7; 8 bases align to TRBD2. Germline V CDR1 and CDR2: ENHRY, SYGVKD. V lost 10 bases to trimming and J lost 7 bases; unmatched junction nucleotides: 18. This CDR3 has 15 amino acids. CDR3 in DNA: TGTGCCAGCAACGATGGGACGGGGGGGCCGGGGGAGCAGTACTTC. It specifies CASNDGTGGPGEQYF.

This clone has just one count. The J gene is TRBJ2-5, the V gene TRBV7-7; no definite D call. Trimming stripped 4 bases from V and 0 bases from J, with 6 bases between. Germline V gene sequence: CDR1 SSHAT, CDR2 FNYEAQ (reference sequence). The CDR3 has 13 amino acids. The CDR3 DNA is TGTGCCAGCAGCTCAGGTTACCAAGAGACCCAGTACTTC. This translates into CASSSGYQETQYF.

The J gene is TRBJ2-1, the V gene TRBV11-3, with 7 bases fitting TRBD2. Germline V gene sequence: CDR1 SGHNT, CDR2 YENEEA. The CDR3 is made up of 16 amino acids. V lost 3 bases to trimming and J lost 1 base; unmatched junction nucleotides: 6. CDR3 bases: TGTGCCAGCAGCTTTTCCCGGGGGGAGTCCTACAATGAGCAGTTCTTC. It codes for CASSFSRGESYNEQFF. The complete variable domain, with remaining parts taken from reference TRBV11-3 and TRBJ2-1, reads EAGVVQSPRYKIIEKKQPVAFWCNPISGHNTLYWYLQNLGQGPELLIRYENEEAVDDSQLPKDRFSAERLKGVDSTLKIQPAELGDSAVYLCASSFSRGESYNEQFFGPGTRLTVL.

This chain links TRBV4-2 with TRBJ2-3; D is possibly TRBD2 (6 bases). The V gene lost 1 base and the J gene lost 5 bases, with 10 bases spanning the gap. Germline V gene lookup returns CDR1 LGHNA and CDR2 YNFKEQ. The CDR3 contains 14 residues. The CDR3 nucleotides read TGTGCCAGCAGCCAAGTGTTGGGGGGAGATACGCAGTATTTT. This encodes CASSQVLGGDTQYF.

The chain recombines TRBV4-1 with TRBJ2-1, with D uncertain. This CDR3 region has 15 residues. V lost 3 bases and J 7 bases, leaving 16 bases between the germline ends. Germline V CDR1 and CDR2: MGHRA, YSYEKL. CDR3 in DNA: TGCGCCAGCAGCCAGTTAGAAGCCACTAAGAATGAGCAGTTCTTC. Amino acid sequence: CASSQLEATKNEQFF.

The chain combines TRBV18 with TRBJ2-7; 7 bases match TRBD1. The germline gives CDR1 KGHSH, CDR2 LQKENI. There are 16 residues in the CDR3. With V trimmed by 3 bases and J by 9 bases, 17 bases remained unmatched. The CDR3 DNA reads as TGTGCCAGCTCACCTCCTTCCGTGACAGGGATGAGCGGGCAGTACTTC. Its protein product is CASSPPSVTGMSGQYF.

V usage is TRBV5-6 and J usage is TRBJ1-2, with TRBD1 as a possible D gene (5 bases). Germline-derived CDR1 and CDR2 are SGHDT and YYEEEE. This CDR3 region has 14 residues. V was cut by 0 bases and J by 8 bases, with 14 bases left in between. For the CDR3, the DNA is TGTGCCAGCAGCTTGGGGATAGGGCGGGGGGGCTACACCTTC. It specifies CASSLGIGRGGYTF.

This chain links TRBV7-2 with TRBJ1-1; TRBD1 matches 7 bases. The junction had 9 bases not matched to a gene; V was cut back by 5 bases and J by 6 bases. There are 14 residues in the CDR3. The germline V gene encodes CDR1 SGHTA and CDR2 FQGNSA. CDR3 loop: CASSADRALAEAFF. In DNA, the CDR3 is TGTGCCAGCAGCGCAGACAGGGCCTTAGCTGAAGCTTTCTTT.

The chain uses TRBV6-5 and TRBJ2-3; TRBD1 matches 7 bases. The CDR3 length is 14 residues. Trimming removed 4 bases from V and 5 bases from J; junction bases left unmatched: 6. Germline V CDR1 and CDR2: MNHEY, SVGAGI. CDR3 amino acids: CASSLGGVGDTQYF. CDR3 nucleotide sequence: TGTGCCAGCAGTTTAGGGGGCGTTGGAGATACGCAGTATTTT.

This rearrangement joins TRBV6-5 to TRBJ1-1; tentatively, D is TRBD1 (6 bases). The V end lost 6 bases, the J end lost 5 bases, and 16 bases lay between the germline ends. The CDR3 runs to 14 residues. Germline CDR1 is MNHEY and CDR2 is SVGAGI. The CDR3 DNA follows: TGTGCCAGCAGCTACCTCCAGGGGCAGACTGAAGCTTTCTTT. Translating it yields CASSYLQGQTEAFF.

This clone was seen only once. The CDR3 sequence is CASSSSGTGNTGELFF. The CDR3 bases are TGTGCCAGCAGCTCATCCGGGACAGGGAACACCGGGGAGCTGTTTTTT. This rearrangement joins TRBV7-9 to TRBJ2-2; 8 nucleotides match TRBD1. This CDR3 has 16 residues. J lost 1 base, V lost 4 bases, and 5 bases had no gene match. CDR1 is SEHNR, CDR2 FQNEAQ, per germline (reference sequence).

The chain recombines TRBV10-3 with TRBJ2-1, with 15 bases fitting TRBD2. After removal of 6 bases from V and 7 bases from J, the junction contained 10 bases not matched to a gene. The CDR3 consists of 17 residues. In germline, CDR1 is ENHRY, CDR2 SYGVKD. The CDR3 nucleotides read TGTGCCATCAGCGGGACTAGCGGGGGGACGGGATTGAATGAGCAGTTCTTC. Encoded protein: CAISGTSGGTGLNEQFF.

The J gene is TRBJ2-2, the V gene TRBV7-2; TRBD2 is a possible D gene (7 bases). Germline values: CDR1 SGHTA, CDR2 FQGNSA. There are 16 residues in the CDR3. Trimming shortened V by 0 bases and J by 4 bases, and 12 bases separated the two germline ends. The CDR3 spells CASSLAGGHSTGELFF. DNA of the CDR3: TGTGCCAGCAGCTTAGCGGGGGGGCACAGCACCGGGGAGCTGTTTTTT. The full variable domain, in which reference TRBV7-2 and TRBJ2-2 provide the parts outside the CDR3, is GAGVSQSPSNKVTEKGKDVELRCDPISGHTALYWYRQSLGQGLEFLIYFQGNSAPDKSGLPSDRFSAERTGGSVSTLTIQRTQQEDSAVYLCASSLAGGHSTGELFFGEGSRLTVL.

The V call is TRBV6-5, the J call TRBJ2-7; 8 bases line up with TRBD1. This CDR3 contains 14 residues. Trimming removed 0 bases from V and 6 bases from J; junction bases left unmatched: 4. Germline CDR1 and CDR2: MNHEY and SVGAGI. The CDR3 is CASSYSPGGGEQYF. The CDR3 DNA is TGTGCCAGCAGTTACTCGCCAGGGGGCGGCGAGCAGTACTTC.

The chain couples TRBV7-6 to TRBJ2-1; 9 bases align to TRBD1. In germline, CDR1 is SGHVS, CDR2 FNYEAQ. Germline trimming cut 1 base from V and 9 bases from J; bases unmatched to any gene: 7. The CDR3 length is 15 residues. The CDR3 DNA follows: TGTGCCAGCAGCTTAGGCGGGACAGGGATTACTGAGCAGTTCTTC. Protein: CASSLGGTGITEQFF.

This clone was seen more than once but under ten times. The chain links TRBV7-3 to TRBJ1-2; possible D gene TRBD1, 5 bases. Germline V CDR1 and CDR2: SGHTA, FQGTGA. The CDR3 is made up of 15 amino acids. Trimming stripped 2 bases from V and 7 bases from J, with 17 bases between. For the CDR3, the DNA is TGTGCCAGCAGCTTAGCGCTGGGGGGGTCGGCTGGCTACACCTTC. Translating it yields CASSLALGGSAGYTF.

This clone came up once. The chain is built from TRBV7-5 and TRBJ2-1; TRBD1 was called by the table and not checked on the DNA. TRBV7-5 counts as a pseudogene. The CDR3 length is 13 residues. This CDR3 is CARRRTGGNEQFF. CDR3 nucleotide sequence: TGTGCCAGAAGACGAACAGGGGGAAATGAGCAGTTCTTC.

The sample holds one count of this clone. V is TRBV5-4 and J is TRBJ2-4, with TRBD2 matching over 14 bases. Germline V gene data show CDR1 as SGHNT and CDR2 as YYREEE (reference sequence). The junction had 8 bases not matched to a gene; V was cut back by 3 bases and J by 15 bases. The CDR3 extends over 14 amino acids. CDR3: CASSSGTSGGLGYF. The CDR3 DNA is TGTGCCAGCAGCTCCGGGACTAGCGGGGGCCTAGGGTACTTC.

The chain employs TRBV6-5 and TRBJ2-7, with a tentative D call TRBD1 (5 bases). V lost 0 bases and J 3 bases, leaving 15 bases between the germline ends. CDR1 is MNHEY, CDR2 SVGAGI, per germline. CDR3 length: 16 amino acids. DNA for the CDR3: TGTGCCAGCAGTTACTCCTACCTCGGAAGGGGCTACGAGCAGTACTTC. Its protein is CASSYSYLGRGYEQYF.

CDR3 nucleotide sequence: TGTGCCAGAGCGGGGGTTTACTACAATGAGCAGTTCTTC. This gives the protein CARAGVYYNEQFF. The chain links TRBV5-3 to TRBJ2-1; 7 nucleotides match TRBD2. TRBV5-3 is assigned to the ORF class and has an uncertain function. The CDR3 is made up of 13 amino acids. V lost 7 bases and J lost 3; bases outside the gene matches: 4.

CDR3 nucleotide sequence: TGCGCCAGCAGCCCTAGTCGGACTAGCGGTGCCTACGAGCAGTACTTC. Translated: CASSPSRTSGAYEQYF. The chain carries TRBV4-3 and TRBJ2-5, with TRBD2 matching 10 bases. The tail of the sequence fits TRBJ2-7 better, so the J call may be wrong. The germline gives CDR1 LGHNA, CDR2 YSLEER. The CDR3 consists of 16 residues.